The rows below give T cell receptor beta chains drawn from one sample of a study of shared clonotypes between healthy human individuals. The protocol was immunoSEQ multiplex PCR, while the TCRdb copy is restricted to in-frame clones and leaves out a portion. The sample lists under 700,000 clones, 85% to 95% occurring once. Sequenced sample: naive CD8+ T cells sorted from blood. Receptor source: a woman younger than 45 in good health. The CDR3 runs from the conserved cysteine through the conserved F or W. The D gene is left open where the match is weak. Clone size appears in some rows only: once, few, many, or a class for an expanded clone.

TRBV9	TRBJ2-1	.	TRBD2	TGTGCCAGCAGCGTGGTAGCGGGACCCGGCAATGAGCAGTTCTTC	CASSVVAGPGNEQFF
TRBV27	TRBJ2-7	.	TRBD2	TGTGCCAGCAGTTTAGCGGGAGCGGTCTACGAGCAGTACTTC	CASSLAGAVYEQYF
TRBV28	TRBJ2-3	.	.	TGTGCCAGCAGTTTGGTTGACACGGGCACAGATACGCAGTATTTT	CASSLVDTGTDTQYF
TRBV18	TRBJ1-5	.	TRBD1	TGTGCCAGCTCACCCCGGGACAGGGGTACTCAGCCCCAGCATTTT	CASSPRDRGTQPQHF
TRBV27	TRBJ2-3	.	.	TGTGCCAGCAGTTTAGGGCTAGCGTACACAGATACGCAGTATTTT	CASSLGLAYTDTQYF
TRBV28	TRBJ2-7	few	TRBD1	TGTGCCAGCAGTCAATATGGGACAGGGAGGAGGAACGAGCAGTACTTC	CASSQYGTGRRNEQYF
TRBV28	TRBJ1-5	.	.	TGTGCCAGCAGTTCCGGGACATACAATCAGCCCCAGCATTTT	CASSSGTYNQPQHF
TRBV5-1	TRBJ2-7	.	TRBD1	TGCGCCAGCAGCTTGATAATTCGGGACAGGGGCCACGAGCAGTACTTC	CASSLIIRDRGHEQYF
TRBV29-1	TRBJ2-1	.	.	TGCAGCGTTGAAGCACTACAGGGAGGAGTCAATGAGCAGTTCTTC	CSVEALQGGVNEQFF
TRBV29-1	TRBJ2-7	.	TRBD1	TGCAGCGTTGTCATGACAGGGTCCGCCTACGAGCAGTACTTC	CSVVMTGSAYEQYF
TRBV28	TRBJ2-5	.	.	TGTGCCAGCAGTCTTCCATGGCAAGAGACCCAGTACTTC	CASSLPWQETQYF
TRBV4-1	TRBJ1-1	.	TRBD1	TGCGCCAGCAGCCCTTCAGGGCAGGGGGCGTTAAACACTGAAGCTTTCTTT	CASSPSGQGALNTEAFF
TRBV7-9	TRBJ2-3	.	TRBD1	TGTGCCAGCAGCTTAGGGCAGGGGGCAGCAGATACGCAGTATTTT	CASSLGQGAADTQYF
TRBV5-4	TRBJ2-7	.	.	TGTGCCAGCAGCGAGGACCGGAGCTCCTACGAGCAGTACTTC	CASSEDRSSYEQYF
TRBV7-6	TRBJ1-5	.	TRBD1	TGTGCCAGCAGCAGGGGACAGCCCTTTTCGGGCAATCAGCCCCAGCATTTT	CASSRGQPFSGNQPQHF
TRBV2	TRBJ2-2	.	.	TGTGCCAGCAGTCGCGGAAAACGGGACACCGGGGAGCTGTTTTTT	CASSRGKRDTGELFF
TRBV6-1	TRBJ2-7	.	TRBD1	TGTGCCAGCAGTGGGGGACAGGGAATAGACGAGCAGTACTTC	CASSGGQGIDEQYF
TRBV2	TRBJ2-3	.	.	TGTGCCAGCAGTGAGGGAGCGCGAAAAAACTTCGTGGATACGCAGTATTTT	CASSEGARKNFVDTQYF
TRBV11-3	TRBJ2-7	.	.	TGTGCCAGCAGCTTAGATCCCGGGTACGAGCAGTACTTC	CASSLDPGYEQYF
TRBV27	TRBJ2-1	.	.	TGTGCCACCCAGTTTGTGGGTGAGCAGTTCTTC	CATQFVGEQFF
TRBV27	TRBJ2-1	once	TRBD1	TGTGCCAGCAGTCTATCCCCCGGGACAGGTAACCGTGAGCAGTTCTTC	CASSLSPGTGNREQFF
TRBV27	TRBJ1-5	.	.	TGTGCCAGCAGTAAGGGGAGCGCCAATCAGCCCCAGCATTTT	CASSKGSANQPQHF
TRBV6-4	TRBJ2-1	.	.	TGTGCCAGCAGGTGGCGGGTTGATGAGCAGTTCTTC	CASRWRVDEQFF
TRBV27	TRBJ2-1	.	.	TGTGCCAGCAGTTTAGACAGAGCTAATGAGCAGTTCTTC	CASSLDRANEQFF
TRBV28	TRBJ2-7	.	.	TGTGCCAGCACCAAAACCGGGACGGCTCCCTACGAGCAGTACTTC	CASTKTGTAPYEQYF
TRBV27	TRBJ2-7	.	TRBD1	TGTGCCAGCAGTTTGTCGCCCGGGACAGGAGTCTACGAGCAGTACTTC	CASSLSPGTGVYEQYF
TRBV9	TRBJ2-7	.	TRBD2	TGTGCCAGCAGCGAGCGGGAGTACGAGTACGAGCAGTACTTC	CASSEREYEYEQYF
TRBV29-1	TRBJ1-1	.	.	TGCAGCGCCTCGGGGGGGTTCGGTCCGAACACTGAAGCTTTCTTT	CSASGGFGPNTEAFF
TRBV2	TRBJ2-7	.	.	TGTGCCAGCAGTCGCCCCGGGACCGGCGAGCAGTACTTC	CASSRPGTGEQYF
TRBV7-6	TRBJ2-7	.	TRBD2	TGTGCCAGCAGCTTAGGGACTAGCGGGCACGAGCAGTACTTC	CASSLGTSGHEQYF
TRBV7-9	TRBJ1-2	.	.	TGTGCCAGCAGCCTTACAGGAACCTATGGCTACACCTTC	CASSLTGTYGYTF
TRBV5-6	TRBJ2-7	.	.	TGTGCCAGCAGCTTGGTGGGGGCAGGGGTTAAGATCTACGAGCAGTACTTC	CASSLVGAGVKIYEQYF
TRBV5-1	TRBJ2-5	.	TRBD2	TGCGCCAGCAGCCTTAGCGGGAGGCTCCCCGGGACCCAGTACTTC	CASSLSGRLPGTQYF
TRBV28	TRBJ1-2	.	.	TGTGCCGTACCGGGCTCCCGGGGCGGCTACACCTTC	CAVPGSRGGYTF
TRBV6-6	TRBJ1-1	.	.	TGTGCCAGCAGCGCCGGCAGGGTCACTGAAGCTTTCTTT	CASSAGRVTEAFF
TRBV10-3	TRBJ2-1	.	TRBD1	TGTGCCATCAGCGCGGGGACAGGGACCCACAATGAGCAGTTCTTC	CAISAGTGTHNEQFF
TRBV2	TRBJ2-2	.	.	TGTGCCAGCAGTGGCACCGGGGAGCTGTTTTTT	CASSGTGELFF
TRBV7-9	TRBJ2-2	.	.	TGTGCCAGCAGCACGACGAACACCGGGGAGCTGTTTTTT	CASSTTNTGELFF
TRBV5-1	TRBJ1-5	.	.	TGCGCCAGCAGCCCCTCAGGGGAGGGCAATCAGCCCCAGCATTTT	CASSPSGEGNQPQHF
TRBV21-1	TRBJ2-5	.	.	TGTGCCAGCAGCAAAACGACTACGGGACTAGCGGGAGGGGCGAGAGAGACCCAGTACTTC	CASSKTTTGLAGGARETQYF
TRBV6-4	TRBJ2-1	.	TRBD2	TGTGCCAGCAGTGTCGAGGGAGGGGCCTACAATGAGCAGTTCTTC	CASSVEGGAYNEQFF
TRBV29-1	TRBJ1-1	.	TRBD1	TGCAGCGTTGAATTGGGACAGGGGTACACTGAAGCTTTCTTT	CSVELGQGYTEAFF
TRBV6-5	TRBJ2-1	.	TRBD1	TGTGCCAGCAGTTACTCGGACAGGGGCGAGCAGTTCTTC	CASSYSDRGEQFF
TRBV10-1	TRBJ2-7	.	TRBD1	TGCGCCAGCAGCGCGGGACAGGGGGCGTTTGAGCAGTACTTC	CASSAGQGAFEQYF
TRBV19	TRBJ2-1	.	.	TGTGCCAGTACTCCGGACTCCTACAATGAGCAGTTCTTC	CASTPDSYNEQFF
TRBV30	TRBJ1-1	few	.	TGTGCCTGGTGCGACAGCCCCGGGGAAGCTTTCTTT	CAWCDSPGEAFF
TRBV2	TRBJ2-2	.	.	TGTGCCAGCAGTGAAGTGGCTAGTTTAGGCGGGGAGCTGTTTTTT	CASSEVASLGGELFF
TRBV30	TRBJ2-5	.	.	TGTGCCTGGAGTGTACTTCAGGGGATAGAGACCCAGTACTTC	CAWSVLQGIETQYF
TRBV9	TRBJ2-3	.	.	TGTGCCAGCAGCGCCATGGCGACAGGAGTTGCAGATACGCAGTATTTT	CASSAMATGVADTQYF
TRBV5-6	TRBJ1-5	once	.	TGTGCCAGCAGCTTGGGGGGGGCGGGACAGCCCCAGCATTTT	CASSLGGAGQPQHF
TRBV9	TRBJ2-5	.	.	TGTGCCAGCAGCGCGGGAGCTTTGGAGACCCAGTACTTC	CASSAGALETQYF
TRBV27	TRBJ2-7	once	.	TGTGCCAGCAGTTTATCAGGGTCCGGATTCTACGAGCAGTACTTC	CASSLSGSGFYEQYF
TRBV5-8	TRBJ1-5	.	TRBD1	TGTGCCAGCAGCCTACAGGGGAAGTATCAGCCCCAGCATTTT	CASSLQGKYQPQHF
TRBV2	TRBJ1-2	once	TRBD1	TGTGCCAGAAAGGGACAGGAGGGCTACACCTTC	CARKGQEGYTF
TRBV7-9	TRBJ2-7	.	TRBD1	TGTGCCAGCAGCTTAGAACAGGGGAGCTCCTACGAGCAGTACTTC	CASSLEQGSSYEQYF
TRBV4-1	TRBJ1-1	once	.	TGCGCCAGCAGCCAAGAAGGGATGATTGGGGACACTGAAGCTTTCTTT	CASSQEGMIGDTEAFF
TRBV18	TRBJ2-1	.	TRBD2	TGTGCCAGCTCACCACAGGGAGGGAATGAGCAGTTCTTC	CASSPQGGNEQFF